The source of this T cell receptor (beta chain) is a study of CD8 T cells in ankylosing spondylitis. Whole-study results and caveats: Apparently characteristic of ankylosing spondylitis blood was a TCR beta motif (about 8 highly homologous variants). CD8+ disease-linked clones were present at relatively low frequencies in blood. Significantly higher representation of disease-linked clones was reported for matched ankylosing spondylitis synovial fluid. Prior work had noted some motif variants in reactive arthritis blood and synovial fluid.

Germline values: CDR1 DFQATT, CDR2 SNEGSKA (reference sequence). The CDR3 runs to 14 residues. V lost 3 bases and J 4 bases, leaving 13 bases between the germline ends. Each TCR beta library was made by quantitative 5'-RACE that incorporated molecular barcodes. TCRdb re-called the 5' RACE reads through MiXCR, storing one row per CDR3 protein. The sample contains over 700,000 distinct CDR3 sequences, roughly 20% of which appear only once. This clonotype was seen a handful of times. Its antigen is unidentified. Sequencing used blood, either unsorted or a sorted T cell fraction (not recorded which). V usage is TRBV20-1 and J usage is TRBJ2-1; the D is unclear. The clonotype was recovered from a male donor with ankylosing spondylitis. The CDR3 spells CSASSGPIYNEQFF. DNA of the CDR3: TGCAGTGCTAGTTCGGGCCCCATTTACAATGAGCAGTTCTTC.